The 3 T cell receptor beta chains below come from one sample, sequenced in a study of blood T cell repertoires in COVID-19. Assay used: immunoSEQ multiplex PCR; TCRdb lists only in-frame clones, some missing. Of over 100,000 clones listed, roughly 90% are singletons. The sequencing sample was made of peripheral blood. These receptors all come from a man aged 40-55 years with acute or convalescent COVID-19.

The genes are TRBV5-6 and TRBJ2-7; 7 bases agree with TRBD1. Trimming at V came to 4 bases and at J to 5 bases, leaving 6 bases not matched to a gene. This CDR3 region has 13 residues. The germline V gene encodes CDR1 SGHDT and CDR2 YYEEEE. DNA for the CDR3: TGTGCCAGCAGCCGACAGGGATCCCACGAGCAGTACTTC. As protein: CASSRQGSHEQYF.

The chain joins TRBV5-1 to TRBJ2-5, with 7 bases matching TRBD2. CDR3 length equals 13 residues. Looked up from germline, CDR1 is SGHRS and CDR2 is YFSETQ. V lost 4 bases to trimming and J lost 5 bases; unmatched junction nucleotides: 5. The CDR3, as DNA: TGCGCCAGCAGCGGACTAGTTGGCGAGACCCAGTACTTC. Protein sequence: CASSGLVGETQYF.

This chain connects TRBV10-1 to TRBJ2-7, with 10 bases aligning to TRBD2. Trimming removed 6 bases from V and 2 bases from J; junction bases left unmatched: 4. CDR1 is WNHNN, CDR2 SYGVQD, per germline (reference sequence). This CDR3 is built from 14 residues. CDR3 DNA sequence: TGCGCCAGCAGCGCTAGCGGGAGCCCCTACGAGCAGTACTTC. The encoded protein is CASSASGSPYEQYF.